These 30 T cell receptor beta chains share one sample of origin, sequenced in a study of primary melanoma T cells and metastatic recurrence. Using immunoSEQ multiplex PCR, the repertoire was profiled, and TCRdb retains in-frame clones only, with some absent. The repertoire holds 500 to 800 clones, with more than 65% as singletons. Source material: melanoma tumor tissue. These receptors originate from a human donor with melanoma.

Here the CDR3 DNA reads TGTGCCAGCAGCCCTCAGGGGTGGAACACTGAAGCTTTCTTT. Its protein is CASSPQGWNTEAFF. V is TRBV11-3 and J is TRBJ1-1; D is perhaps TRBD1 (6 bases). This CDR3 has 14 amino acids. Germline V gives CDR1 SGHNT, CDR2 YENEEA. The germline V and J ends were trimmed by 5 bases and 1 base, with 11 bases remaining between them. The full variable domain, rest sourced from reference TRBV11-3 and TRBJ1-1, is EAGVVQSPRYKIIEKKQPVAFWCNPISGHNTLYWYLQNLGQGPELLIRYENEEAVDDSQLPKDRFSAERLKGVDSTLKIQPAELGDSAVYLCASSPQGWNTEAFFGQGTRLTVV.

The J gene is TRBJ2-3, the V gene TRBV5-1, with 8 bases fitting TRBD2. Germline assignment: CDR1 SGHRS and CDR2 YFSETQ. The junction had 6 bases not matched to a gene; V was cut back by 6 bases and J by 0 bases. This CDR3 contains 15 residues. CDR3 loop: CASTFGGASTDTQYF. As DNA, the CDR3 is TGCGCCAGCACGTTCGGGGGGGCTAGCACAGATACGCAGTATTTT.

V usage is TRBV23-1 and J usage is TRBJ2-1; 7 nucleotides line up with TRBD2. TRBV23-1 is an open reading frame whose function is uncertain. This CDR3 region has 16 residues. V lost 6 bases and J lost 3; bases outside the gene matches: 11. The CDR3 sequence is CASSQDGASGYNEQFF. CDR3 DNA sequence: TGCGCCAGCAGCCAAGATGGAGCTAGCGGCTACAATGAGCAGTTCTTC.

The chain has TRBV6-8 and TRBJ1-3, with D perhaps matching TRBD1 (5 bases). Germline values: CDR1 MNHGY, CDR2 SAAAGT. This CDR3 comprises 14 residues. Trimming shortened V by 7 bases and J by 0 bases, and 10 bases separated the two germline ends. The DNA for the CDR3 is TGTGCCAGCAAGACAGATTACTCTGGAAACACCATATATTTT. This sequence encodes CASKTDYSGNTIYF.

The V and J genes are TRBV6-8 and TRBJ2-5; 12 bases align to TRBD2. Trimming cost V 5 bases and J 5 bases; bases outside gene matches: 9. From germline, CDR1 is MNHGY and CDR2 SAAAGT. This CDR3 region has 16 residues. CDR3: CASSRPSGGASETQYF. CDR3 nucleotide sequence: TGTGCCAGCAGTAGACCTAGCGGGGGGGCCTCGGAGACCCAGTACTTC.

The CDR3 bases are TGTGCCAGCCGGGACTTCTCGAACACCGGGGAGCTGTTTTTT. Amino acids: CASRDFSNTGELFF. The chain joins TRBV9 to TRBJ2-2; a possible D gene is TRBD2 (6 bases). Looked up from germline, CDR1 is SGDLS and CDR2 is YYNGEE. The CDR3 has 14 amino acids. V gave up 7 bases and J gave up 0 bases, with 10 bases separating them.

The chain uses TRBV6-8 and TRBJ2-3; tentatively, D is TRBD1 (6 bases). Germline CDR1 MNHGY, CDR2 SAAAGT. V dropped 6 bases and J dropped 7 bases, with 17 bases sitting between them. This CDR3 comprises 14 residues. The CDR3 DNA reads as TGTGCCAGCAGCCTTCTCAGACAGGTTTATACGCAGTATTTT. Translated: CASSLLRQVYTQYF.

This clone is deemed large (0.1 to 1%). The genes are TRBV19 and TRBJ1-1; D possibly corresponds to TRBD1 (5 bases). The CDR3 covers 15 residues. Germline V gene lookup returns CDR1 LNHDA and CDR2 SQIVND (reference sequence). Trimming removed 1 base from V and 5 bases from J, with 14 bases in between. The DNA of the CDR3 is TGTGCCAGTAGTATAGCGGGCGGGGGTAGGACTGAAGCTTTCTTT. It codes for CASSIAGGGRTEAFF.

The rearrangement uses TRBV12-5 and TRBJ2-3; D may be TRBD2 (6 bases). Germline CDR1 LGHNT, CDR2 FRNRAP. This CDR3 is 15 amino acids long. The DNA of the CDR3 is TGTGCCAGCACCCTTTCTAGCGAAAGCACAGATACGCAGTATTTT. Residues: CASTLSSESTDTQYF.

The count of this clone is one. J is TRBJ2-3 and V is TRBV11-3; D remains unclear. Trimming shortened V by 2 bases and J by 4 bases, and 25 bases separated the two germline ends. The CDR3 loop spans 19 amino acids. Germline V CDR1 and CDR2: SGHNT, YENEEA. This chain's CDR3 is CASSLNTKESEPLADTQYF. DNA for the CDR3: TGTGCCAGCAGCTTAAATACAAAGGAGAGCGAGCCTCTAGCAGATACGCAGTATTTT. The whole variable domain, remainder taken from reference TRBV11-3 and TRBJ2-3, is EAGVVQSPRYKIIEKKQPVAFWCNPISGHNTLYWYLQNLGQGPELLIRYENEEAVDDSQLPKDRFSAERLKGVDSTLKIQPAELGDSAVYLCASSLNTKESEPLADTQYFGPGTRLTVL.

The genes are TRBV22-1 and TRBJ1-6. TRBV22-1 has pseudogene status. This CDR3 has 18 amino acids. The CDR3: CASSEALYGRSYNSPLHF. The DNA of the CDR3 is TGTGCCAGCAGTGAAGCGCTTTATGGGAGGTCCTATAATTCACCCCTCCACTTT.

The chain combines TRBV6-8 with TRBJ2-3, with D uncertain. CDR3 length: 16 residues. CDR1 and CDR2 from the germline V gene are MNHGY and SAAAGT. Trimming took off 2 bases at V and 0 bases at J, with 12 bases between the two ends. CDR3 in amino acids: CASSYAPTPSTDTQYF. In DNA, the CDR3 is TGTGCCAGCAGTTACGCCCCGACTCCTAGCACAGATACGCAGTATTTT.

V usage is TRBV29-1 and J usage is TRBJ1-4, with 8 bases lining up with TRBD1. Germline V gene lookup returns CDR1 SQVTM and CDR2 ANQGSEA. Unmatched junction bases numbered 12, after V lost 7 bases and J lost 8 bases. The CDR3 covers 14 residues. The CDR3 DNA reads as TGCAGCGCTACCCGGACAGGGAGGGAAGAAAAACTGTTTTTT. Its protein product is CSATRTGREEKLFF.

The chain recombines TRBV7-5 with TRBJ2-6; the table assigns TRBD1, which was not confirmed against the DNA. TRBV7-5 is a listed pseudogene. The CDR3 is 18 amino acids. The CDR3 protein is CASSLDPWGSAGANVLTF. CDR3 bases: TGTGCCAGCAGCTTAGACCCCTGGGGCTCTGCTGGGGCCAACGTCCTGACTTTC.

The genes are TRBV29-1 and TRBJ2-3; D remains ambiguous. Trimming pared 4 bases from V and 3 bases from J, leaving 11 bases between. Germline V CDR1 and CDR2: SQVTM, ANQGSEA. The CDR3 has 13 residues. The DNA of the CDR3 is TGCAGCGTTGTAGGGCTTGGGACAGATACGCAGTATTTT. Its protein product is CSVVGLGTDTQYF.

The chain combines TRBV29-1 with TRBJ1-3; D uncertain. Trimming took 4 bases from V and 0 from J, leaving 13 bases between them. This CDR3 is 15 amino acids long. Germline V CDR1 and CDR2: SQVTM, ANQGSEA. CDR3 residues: CSVGKGLGSGNTIYF. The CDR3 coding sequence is TGCAGCGTTGGGAAGGGTTTGGGCTCTGGAAACACCATATATTTT.

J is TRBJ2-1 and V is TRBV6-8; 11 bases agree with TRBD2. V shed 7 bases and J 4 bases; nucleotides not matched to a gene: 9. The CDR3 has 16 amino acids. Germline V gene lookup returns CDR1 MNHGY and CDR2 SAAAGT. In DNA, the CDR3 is TGTGCCAGCACCAGAACTAGCGGGGGACTTTACAATGAGCAGTTCTTC. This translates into CASTRTSGGLYNEQFF.

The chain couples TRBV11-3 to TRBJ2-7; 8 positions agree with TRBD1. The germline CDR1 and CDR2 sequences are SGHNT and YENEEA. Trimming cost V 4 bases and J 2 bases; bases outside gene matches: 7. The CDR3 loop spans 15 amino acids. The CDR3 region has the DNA TGTGCCAGCAGCTATACCCGGGACAGGACCTACGAGCAGTACTTC. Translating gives CASSYTRDRTYEQYF. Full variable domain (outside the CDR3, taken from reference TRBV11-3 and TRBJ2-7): EAGVVQSPRYKIIEKKQPVAFWCNPISGHNTLYWYLQNLGQGPELLIRYENEEAVDDSQLPKDRFSAERLKGVDSTLKIQPAELGDSAVYLCASSYTRDRTYEQYFGPGTRLTVT.

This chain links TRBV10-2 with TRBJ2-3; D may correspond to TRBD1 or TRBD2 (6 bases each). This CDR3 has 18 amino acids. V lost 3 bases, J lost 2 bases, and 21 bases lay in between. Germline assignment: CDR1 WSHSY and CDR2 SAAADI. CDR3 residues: CASSDRGQAGAFTDTQYF. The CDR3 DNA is TGCGCCAGCAGTGACAGGGGCCAAGCGGGTGCGTTCACAGATACGCAGTATTTT.

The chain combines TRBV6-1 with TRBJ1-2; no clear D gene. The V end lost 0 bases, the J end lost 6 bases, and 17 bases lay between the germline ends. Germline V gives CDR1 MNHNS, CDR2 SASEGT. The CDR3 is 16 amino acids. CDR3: CASSEAESPGLDGYTF. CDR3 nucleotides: TGTGCCAGCAGTGAAGCCGAGTCCCCCGGCCTAGATGGCTACACCTTC.

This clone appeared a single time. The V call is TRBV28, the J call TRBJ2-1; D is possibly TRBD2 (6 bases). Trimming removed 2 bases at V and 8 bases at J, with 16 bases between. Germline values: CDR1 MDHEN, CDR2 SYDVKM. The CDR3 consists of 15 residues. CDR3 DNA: TGTGCCAGCAGTTTAGGGGGGACCAGGGCCCATGAGCAGTTCTTC. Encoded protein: CASSLGGTRAHEQFF.

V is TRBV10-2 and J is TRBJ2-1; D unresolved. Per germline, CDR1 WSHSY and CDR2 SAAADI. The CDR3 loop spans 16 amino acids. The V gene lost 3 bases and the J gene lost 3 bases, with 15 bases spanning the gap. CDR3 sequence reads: CASSEEGNPLYNEQFF. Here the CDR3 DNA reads TGCGCCAGCAGTGAAGAAGGGAACCCCCTCTACAATGAGCAGTTCTTC.

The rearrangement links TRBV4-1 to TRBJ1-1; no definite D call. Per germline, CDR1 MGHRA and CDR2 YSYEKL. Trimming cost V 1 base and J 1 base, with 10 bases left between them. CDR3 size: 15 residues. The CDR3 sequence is CASSQVSKGNTEAFF. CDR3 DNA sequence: TGCGCCAGCAGCCAAGTCAGCAAGGGGAACACTGAAGCTTTCTTT.

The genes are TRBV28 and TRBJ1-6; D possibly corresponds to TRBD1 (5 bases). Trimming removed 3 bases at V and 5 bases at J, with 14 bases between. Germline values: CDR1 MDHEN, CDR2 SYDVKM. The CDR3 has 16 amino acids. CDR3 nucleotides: TGTGCCAGCAGTTTTGGCCAGGGACTCGATAATTCACCCCTCCACTTT. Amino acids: CASSFGQGLDNSPLHF.

The chain's CDR3 is CASSSLFRQGAYYEQYF. In DNA, the CDR3 is TGTGCCAGCAGTTCCCTCTTTAGACAGGGAGCATACTACGAGCAGTACTTC. The chain links TRBV6-8 to TRBJ2-7; 7 nucleotides line up with TRBD1. From germline, CDR1 is MNHGY and CDR2 SAAAGT. The CDR3 totals 17 residues. With V trimmed by 4 bases and J by 3 bases, 15 bases remained unmatched.

The CDR3 DNA reads as TGTGCCAGCAGCCCCGGGACAGCCACCTACGAGCAGTACTTC. It codes for CASSPGTATYEQYF. The chain couples TRBV7-6 to TRBJ2-7, with TRBD1 identical over 7 bases. V lost 5 bases, J lost 2 bases, and 6 bases stayed unmatched. The germline V gene has CDR1 SGHVS and CDR2 FNYEAQ. The CDR3 is 14 amino acids.

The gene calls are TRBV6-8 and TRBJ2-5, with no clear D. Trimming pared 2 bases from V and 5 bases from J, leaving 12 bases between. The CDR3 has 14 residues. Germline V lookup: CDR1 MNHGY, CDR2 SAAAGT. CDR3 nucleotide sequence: TGTGCCAGCAGTTACGGTTCTCTCGGTGAGACCCAGTACTTC. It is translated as CASSYGSLGETQYF.

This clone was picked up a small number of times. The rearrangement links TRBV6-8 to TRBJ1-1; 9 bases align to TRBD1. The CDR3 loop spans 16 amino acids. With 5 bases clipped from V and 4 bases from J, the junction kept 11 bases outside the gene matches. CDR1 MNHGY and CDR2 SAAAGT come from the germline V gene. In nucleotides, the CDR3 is TGTGCCAGCAGTGACCGGGACAGGGTGCGGAGCACTGAAGCTTTCTTT. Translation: CASSDRDRVRSTEAFF.

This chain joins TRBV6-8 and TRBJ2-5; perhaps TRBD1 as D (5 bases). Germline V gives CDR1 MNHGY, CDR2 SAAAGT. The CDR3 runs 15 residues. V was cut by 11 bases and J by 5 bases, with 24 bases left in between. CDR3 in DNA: TGTGCCTCCCAGGGAAAAAGTAAGGAAGGGGAGACCCAGTACTTC. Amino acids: CASQGKSKEGETQYF.

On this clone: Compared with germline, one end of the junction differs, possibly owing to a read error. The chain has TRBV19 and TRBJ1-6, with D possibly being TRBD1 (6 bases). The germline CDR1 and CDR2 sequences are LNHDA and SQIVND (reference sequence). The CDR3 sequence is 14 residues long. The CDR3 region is CASSIGGGLSPLHF. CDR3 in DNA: TGTGCCAGTAGCATAGGGGGAGGTCTTTCACCCCTCCACTTT.